A single T cell receptor (beta chain) is shown here with its context. Antigen: not known. The repertoire was sequenced with immunoSEQ multiplex PCR; TCRdb's copy has only in-frame clones and lacks some. The repertoire includes about 1,500,000 clones, more than 95% of them detected once, and 1.2% sits in the top ten. The data originate from a study of shared clonotypes between healthy human individuals. Overall study findings and caveats: Sorted-subset sequencing was shown by rarefaction to be incomplete despite large depth.

Looked up from germline, CDR1 is SGDLS and CDR2 is YYNGEE. The CDR3 extends over 17 amino acids. Trimming removed 0 bases from V and 1 base from J, with 16 bases in between. Caucasian adults residing in Nashville, Tennessee made up all the donors. Sequenced input: naive CD4+ T cells sorted from blood. Subset of the sample: CD45RA+ positively selected. The TCR was taken from a man between 25 and 39 years old in good health. The chain carries TRBV9 and TRBJ1-2; perhaps TRBD1 as D (5 bases). CDR3 amino acids: CASSVAGAGRFNYGYTF. The CDR3 bases are TGTGCCAGCAGCGTAGCCGGGGCGGGCAGATTTAACTATGGCTACACCTTC.